Sequencing of this T cell receptor beta chain was carried out in a study of CD8 T cells in ankylosing spondylitis. TCRdb independently ran MiXCR on the 5' RACE reads; one entry per CDR3 protein. The table includes under 550,000 distinct CDR3 sequences, roughly 26% detected once. Points from the study as a whole: For ankylosing spondylitis blood, a TCR beta motif of about eight highly homologous variants appeared characteristic.

The length of the CDR3 is 16 residues. The J segment lost 3 bases and the V segment lost 7 bases, leaving 10 bases of the junction unmatched. CDR1 is SGHDT, CDR2 YYEEEE, per germline. Concerning this clonotype itself: Its antigen is still unknown.

The V gene is TRBV5-6, the J gene TRBJ2-2; 9 bases agree with TRBD2. The sample consisted of blood, either unsorted or a sorted T cell fraction (not recorded which). The clonotype was recovered from a male donor with ankylosing spondylitis. CDR3 DNA: TGTGCCAGCTCCATTAGCGGGAGAGGTTACACCGGGGAGCTGTTTTTT. Its protein is CASSISGRGYTGELFF.